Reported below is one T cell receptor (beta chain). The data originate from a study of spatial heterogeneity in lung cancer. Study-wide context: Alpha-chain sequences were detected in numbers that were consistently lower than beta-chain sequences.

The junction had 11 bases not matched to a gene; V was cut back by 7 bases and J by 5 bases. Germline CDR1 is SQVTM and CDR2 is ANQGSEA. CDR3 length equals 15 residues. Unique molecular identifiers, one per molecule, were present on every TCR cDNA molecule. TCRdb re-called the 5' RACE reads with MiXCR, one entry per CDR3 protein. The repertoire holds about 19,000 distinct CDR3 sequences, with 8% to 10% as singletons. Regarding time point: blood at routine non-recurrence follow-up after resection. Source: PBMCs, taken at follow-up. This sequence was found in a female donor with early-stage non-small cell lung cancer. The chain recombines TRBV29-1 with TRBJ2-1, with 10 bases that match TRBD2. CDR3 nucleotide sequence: TGCAGCGGCACCCTGAGCGGGAGGGCCCACAATGAGCAGTTCTTC. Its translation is CSGTLSGRAHNEQFF.